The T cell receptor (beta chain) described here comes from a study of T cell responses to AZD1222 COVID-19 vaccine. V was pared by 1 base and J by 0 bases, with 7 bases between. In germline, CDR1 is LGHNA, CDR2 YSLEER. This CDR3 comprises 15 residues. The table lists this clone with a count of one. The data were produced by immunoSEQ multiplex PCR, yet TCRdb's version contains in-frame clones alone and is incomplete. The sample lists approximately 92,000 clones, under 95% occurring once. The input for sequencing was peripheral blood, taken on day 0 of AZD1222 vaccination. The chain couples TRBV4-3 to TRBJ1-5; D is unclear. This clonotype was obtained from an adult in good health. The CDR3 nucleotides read TGCGCCAGCAGCCAAGGGAGGTATAGCAATCAGCCCCAGCATTTT. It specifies CASSQGRYSNQPQHF.